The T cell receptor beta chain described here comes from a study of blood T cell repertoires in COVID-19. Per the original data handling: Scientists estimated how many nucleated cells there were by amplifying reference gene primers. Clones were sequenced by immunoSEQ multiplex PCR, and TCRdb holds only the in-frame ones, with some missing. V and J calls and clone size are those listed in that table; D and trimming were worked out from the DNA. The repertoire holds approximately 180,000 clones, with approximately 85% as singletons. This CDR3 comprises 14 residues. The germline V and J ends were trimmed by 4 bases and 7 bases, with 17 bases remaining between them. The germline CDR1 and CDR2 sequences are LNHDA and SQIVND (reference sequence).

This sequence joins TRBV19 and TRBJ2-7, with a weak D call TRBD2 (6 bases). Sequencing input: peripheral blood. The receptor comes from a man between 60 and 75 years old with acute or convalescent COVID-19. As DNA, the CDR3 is TGTGCCAGTAGTAGGGGCCAAGGGGCGGGGGAGCAGTACTTC. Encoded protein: CASSRGQGAGEQYF.